The rows below give T cell receptor beta chains drawn from one sample of a study of CD8 T cells in ankylosing spondylitis. TCRdb reprocessed the 5' RACE reads via MiXCR and lists one record per CDR3 protein. The data hold hundreds of thousands of distinct CDR3 sequences, with approximately 10% observed a single time. The sequenced material came from blood, either unsorted or a sorted T cell fraction (not recorded which). These receptors were collected from a male donor with ankylosing spondylitis. The CDR3 runs from the conserved cysteine through the conserved F or W. Fields, in order: D gene, clone size, V gene, J gene, CDR3 DNA, CDR3 protein. D genes are given only for firm matches. The listing skips clone size in some rows; elsewhere it reads once, few, many or a size class.

>.|.|TRBV5-5|TRBJ2-1
TGTGCCAGCAGCCCGCGACGGCAGTCCCTTGGGTATGAGCAGTTCTTC
CASSPRRQSLGYEQFF
>.|many|TRBV5-6|TRBJ2-2
TGTGCCAGCAGCTTGGTCTGGGGCGGGGAGCTGTTTTTT
CASSLVWGGELFF
>.|.|TRBV7-9|TRBJ1-5
TGTGCCAGCAGCCTACTGGAAACGAATCAGCCCCAGCATTTT
CASSLLETNQPQHF
>TRBD2|many|TRBV20-1|TRBJ2-2
TGCAGTGCTAGAGATCTGGGGGGGAGGATCGGGGAGCTGTTTTTT
CSARDLGGRIGELFF
>.|few|TRBV20-1|TRBJ2-2
TGCAGTGCTAGAGTGTCCGCGGGCCCCGGGGAGCTGTTTTTT
CSARVSAGPGELFF
>TRBD2|few|TRBV4-2|TRBJ2-5
TGTGCCAGCAGCCAAGACGTCCCTAGCGGGGGTTCCATTTCTTGGACCCAGTACTTC
CASSQDVPSGGSISWTQYF
>TRBD1|few|TRBV5-1|TRBJ2-5
TGCGCCAGCAGCTCTCGGACAGGGGAAAGGGAGACCCAGTACTTC
CASSSRTGERETQYF
>.|many|TRBV29-1|TRBJ2-7
TGCAGCGTTGTGGCGGGAAACGCCTACGAGCAGTACTTC
CSVVAGNAYEQYF
>TRBD2|few|TRBV20-1|TRBJ2-3
TGCAGTGCTAGAGTGGGTAGCGGGGGGAGTACGCAGTATTTT
CSARVGSGGSTQYF
>.|few|TRBV5-1|TRBJ1-1
TGCGCCAGCAGTGTTGGTGACTTTGAAGCTTTCTTT
CASSVGDFEAFF
>.|.|TRBV15|TRBJ2-1
TGTGCCACCAGCAGTGGTGTGGCCCGGGACCAGTTCTTC
CATSSGVARDQFF
>TRBD2|few|TRBV6-1|TRBJ2-7
TGTGCCAGCAGAAGTGGGACTAGCGGGCCTCGATACGAGCAGTACTTC
CASRSGTSGPRYEQYF
>TRBD2|many|TRBV6-5|TRBJ2-4
TGTGCCAGCAGTTACGAGAGCTGGGGTAGCGGGAGGGCCCCACTCAATAACATTCAGTACTTC
CASSYESWGSGRAPLNNIQYF
>.|many|TRBV12-3/TRBV12-4|TRBJ2-3
TGTGCCAGCAGTCCGTACAGGGTCACAGATACGCAGTATTTT
CASSPYRVTDTQYF
>TRBD1|.|TRBV6-1|TRBJ1-1
TGTGCCAGCAGGGGACAGCTATACACTGAAGCTTTCTTT
CASRGQLYTEAFF
>TRBD2|.|TRBV20-1|TRBJ2-3
TGCAGTGCTGACCCTGGGGGGGGAAGCACAGATACGCAGTATTTT
CSADPGGGSTDTQYF
>TRBD1|.|TRBV5-1|TRBJ2-7
TGCGCCAGCAGCTTAGACGGACAGGGACACTACGAGCAGTACTTC
CASSLDGQGHYEQYF
>.|.|TRBV4-1|TRBJ1-2
TGCGCCAGCAGCCAAAGCTGGAGAAGAAACTATGGCTACACCTTC
CASSQSWRRNYGYTF
>TRBD1|.|TRBV20-1|TRBJ2-3
TGCAGTCAGACAGGGGGCTCAGATACGCAGTATTTT
CSQTGGSDTQYF
>TRBD2|.|TRBV2|TRBJ2-1
TGTGCCAGCAGTGTTCTAGCGGGTGGGCAGCAGTTCTTC
CASSVLAGGQQFF
>.|.|TRBV12-3/TRBV12-4|TRBJ1-5
TGTGCCACCAGCAGGGGCGATTGGAGCAATCAGCCCCAGCATTTT
CATSRGDWSNQPQHF
>.|few|TRBV29-1|TRBJ2-5
TGCAGCGTTGCCGAGGGGTCGGAGACCCAGTACTTC
CSVAEGSETQYF
>TRBD2|.|TRBV30|TRBJ2-7
TGTGCCTGGAGTGTGTGGCGGGGGTTGTCGTCCTACGAGCAGTACTTC
CAWSVWRGLSSYEQYF
>.|few|TRBV5-5|TRBJ2-5
TGTGCCAGCAGCTCAGCGGCGCCTACTTCCCAAGAGACCCAGTACTTC
CASSSAAPTSQETQYF
>TRBD1|few|TRBV28|TRBJ2-6
TGTGCCAGCTTAGGGACAGGGGACGGGGCCAACGTCCTGACTTTC
CASLGTGDGANVLTF
>TRBD2|.|TRBV20-1|TRBJ2-7
TGCAGTGCTAGTGGTAGCGGGACGGCTCTCAGCGAGCAGTACTTC
CSASGSGTALSEQYF
>TRBD1|many|TRBV27|TRBJ2-7
TGTGCCAGCGGGTTCAACAGGGGTACTCAGCAGTACTTC
CASGFNRGTQQYF
>TRBD2|.|TRBV5-1|TRBJ2-3
TGCGCCAGCAGTCGGACTAGCGGGAGGGCCGGTGGGCCCACAGATACGCAGTATTTT
CASSRTSGRAGGPTDTQYF
>.|.|TRBV6-2/TRBV6-3|TRBJ2-3
TGTGCCAGCATCAGCCGGTTGGGCACAGATACGCAGTATTTT
CASISRLGTDTQYF
>.|.|TRBV20-1|TRBJ1-6
TGCAGCATGGATGGGGGACTGTATAATTCACCCCTCCACTTT
CSMDGGLYNSPLHF
>.|many|TRBV29-1|TRBJ2-3
TGCAGCACCGGAGATACGCAGTATTTT
CSTGDTQYF
>.|few|TRBV24-1|TRBJ2-3
TGTGCCACCAGGTCCGCGTCTAGCACAGATACGCAGTATTTT
CATRSASSTDTQYF
>TRBD2|few|TRBV20-1|TRBJ2-1
TGCAGTGCTAGAGATCCCGGACTAGCGCGAAACTACAATGAGCAGTTCTTC
CSARDPGLARNYNEQFF
>TRBD2|.|TRBV5-1|TRBJ2-1
TGCGCCAGCAGCTCGATTAGCGGGAGCGCCTACAATGAGCAGTTCTTC
CASSSISGSAYNEQFF
>.|few|TRBV6-1|TRBJ2-3
TGTGCCAGCAGGATAGGACGCAACACAGATACGCAGTATTTT
CASRIGRNTDTQYF
>.|many|TRBV20-1|TRBJ2-1
TGCAGCGAAGTCAAGGCAGGGGCTTACAATGAGCAGTTCTTC
CSEVKAGAYNEQFF